One sample yielded the 18 T cell receptor beta chains listed below, sequenced in a study of T cell responses to AZD1222 COVID-19 vaccine. TCRdb keeps only in-frame clones here, not all; method: immunoSEQ multiplex PCR. The repertoire holds fewer than 150,000 clones, with around 91% as singletons. Specimen: peripheral blood, collected on day 0 of AZD1222 vaccination. Receptors were obtained from an adult in good health.

The chain links TRBV15 to TRBJ2-7, with 13 bases fitting TRBD2. Losses at the gene ends were 1 base for V and 0 bases for J; bases not matched to a gene: 9. CDR1 LNHNV and CDR2 YYDKDF come from the germline V gene (reference sequence). This CDR3 has 19 residues. The CDR3 spells CATSRGTSGSPRSSYEQYF. The CDR3 region has the DNA TGTGCCACCAGCAGAGGGACTAGCGGGAGCCCTCGAAGCTCCTACGAGCAGTACTTC.

Note on this clone: One junction end disagrees with the germline gene, perhaps due to a read error. This chain joins TRBV2 and TRBJ1-2; TRBD1 matches at 9 bases. The CDR3 runs 13 residues. Germline V gives CDR1 SNHLY, CDR2 FYNNEI. The DNA for the CDR3 is TGTGCCACCAGTAGGACAGGGGAGTATGGCTACACCTTC. This codes for CATSRTGEYGYTF.

The chain recombines TRBV6-5 with TRBJ2-7; TRBD1 aligns across 10 bases. Trimming removed 6 bases from V and 4 bases from J; junction bases left unmatched: 9. Germline CDR1 reads MNHEY; CDR2 reads SVGAGI. This CDR3 has 15 amino acids. The CDR3 DNA reads as TGTGCCAGCAGGGGGGACAGGGGCCTTCTATACGAGCAGTACTTC. Protein sequence: CASRGDRGLLYEQYF.

This clone was observed a few times. V gene TRBV19 combines with J gene TRBJ2-5; D is tentatively TRBD1 or TRBD2 (5 bases each). Germline-derived CDR1 and CDR2 are LNHDA and SQIVND (reference sequence). The CDR3 totals 17 residues. Trimming took off 5 bases at V and 4 bases at J, with 23 bases between the two ends. The CDR3 coding sequence is TGTGCCAGTAGTCCAATTGGGGGAGCAGGGCGGCGAGAGACCCAGTACTTC. Residues: CASSPIGGAGRRETQYF.

V usage is TRBV6-4 and J usage is TRBJ1-2, with D tentatively TRBD1 (6 bases). Trimming cost V 2 bases and J 4 bases, with 8 bases left between them. The CDR3 is 13 amino acids. Germline CDR1 is MRHNA and CDR2 is SNTAGT. The CDR3 spells CASSDTGSYGYTF. CDR3 nucleotide sequence: TGTGCCAGCAGTGACACAGGGTCCTATGGCTACACCTTC.

The gene calls are TRBV5-1 and TRBJ2-1; 11 positions agree with TRBD2. Trimming removed 2 bases from V and 6 bases from J; junction bases left unmatched: 4. The CDR3 extends over 15 amino acids. Germline CDR1 and CDR2: SGHRS and YFSETQ. This CDR3 is CASSFTSGSLNEQFF. DNA of the CDR3: TGCGCCAGCAGCTTCACTAGCGGGAGTCTCAATGAGCAGTTCTTC.

This chain connects TRBV5-6 to TRBJ1-3; no clear D. The CDR3 has 12 amino acids. Trimming took 5 bases from V and 6 from J, leaving 9 bases between them. Germline CDR1 and CDR2: SGHDT and YYEEEE. CDR3 loop: CASRLPKNTIYF. CDR3 nucleotides: TGTGCCAGCAGACTTCCGAAAAACACCATATATTTT.

The V and J genes are TRBV27 and TRBJ2-7, with D tentatively TRBD1 (5 bases). CDR3 length equals 14 residues. Germline V CDR1 and CDR2: MNHEY, SMNVEV (reference sequence). V was cut by 5 bases and J by 5 bases, with 16 bases left in between. The DNA of the CDR3 is TGTGCCAGCAGTGCAGGGTATCTAGTTGACGAGCAGTACTTC. It encodes CASSAGYLVDEQYF.

This clone was counted a single time. The chain recombines TRBV7-9 with TRBJ1-2; D gene ambiguous. Trimming pared 5 bases from V and 8 bases from J, leaving 12 bases between. The germline gives CDR1 SEHNR, CDR2 FQNEAQ (reference sequence). This CDR3 has 12 amino acids. The DNA for the CDR3 is TGTGCCAGCAGCGGCCGGGGAGAAGGCTACACCTTC. Its translation is CASSGRGEGYTF. Complete variable domain (other parts from reference TRBV7-9 and TRBJ1-2): DTGVSQNPRHKITKRGQNVTFRCDPISEHNRLYWYRQTLGQGPEFLTYFQNEAQLEKSRLLSDRFSAERPKGSFSTLEIQRTEQGDSAMYLCASSGRGEGYTFGSGTRLTVV.

CDR3 protein: CASSSSPDSNYGYTF. In DNA form, the CDR3 reads TGCGCCAGCAGCTCTTCCCCGGACAGTAACTATGGCTACACCTTC. The chain is built from TRBV5-1 and TRBJ1-2; D may be TRBD1 (6 bases). The CDR3 extends over 15 amino acids. The germline CDR1 and CDR2 sequences are SGHRS and YFSETQ. V lost 3 bases, J lost 1 base, and 13 bases lay in between.

This chain connects TRBV6-4 to TRBJ2-2; D remains unclear. The CDR3 runs to 15 residues. V shed 3 bases and J shed 3 bases, with 11 bases lying between them. CDR1 and CDR2 from the germline V gene are MRHNA and SNTAGT. CDR3 in amino acids: CASSESKVDTGELFF. CDR3 sequence (DNA): TGTGCCAGCAGTGAGAGTAAGGTCGACACCGGGGAGCTGTTTTTT.

The chain has TRBV6-5 and TRBJ2-3; perhaps TRBD1 as D (6 bases). Trimming took off 5 bases at V and 4 bases at J, with 13 bases between the two ends. The CDR3 loop spans 14 amino acids. The V gene's germline CDR1 is MNHEY and CDR2 SVGAGI. The CDR3 here is CASSPPGASDTQYF. The CDR3 region has the DNA TGTGCCAGCAGTCCGCCAGGGGCTTCAGATACGCAGTATTTT.

Here the CDR3 reads CASSNFSGRGDNEQFF. The CDR3 bases are TGTGCCAGCAGCAATTTTTCGGGGAGAGGGGACAATGAGCAGTTCTTC. The rearrangement links TRBV21-1 to TRBJ2-1. TRBV21-1 represents a pseudogene. CDR3 size: 16 residues.

The V gene is TRBV7-9, the J gene TRBJ1-6, with D possibly TRBD1 on 5 matching bases. The CDR3 has 17 amino acids. V was clipped by 6 bases and J by 5 bases, with 20 bases between them. From germline, CDR1 is SEHNR and CDR2 FQNEAQ (reference sequence). The CDR3 nucleotides are TGTGCCAGCAGGCCCAAAGGGACCACCCTTAATAATTCACCCCTCCACTTT. Translating it yields CASRPKGTTLNNSPLHF.

This sequence joins TRBV25-1 and TRBJ1-2, with TRBD1 identical over 7 bases. Trimming at V came to 4 bases and at J to 4 bases, leaving 9 bases not matched to a gene. This CDR3 is 15 amino acids long. Germline values: CDR1 MGHDK, CDR2 SYGVNS. CDR3 sequence: CASSVRAEGAYGYTF. CDR3 bases: TGTGCCAGCAGTGTTAGGGCTGAGGGGGCCTATGGCTACACCTTC.

CDR3 loop: CASSQGKLAGAPDTQYF. CDR3 sequence (DNA): TGTGCCAGCAGCCAAGGGAAACTAGCGGGGGCCCCAGATACGCAGTATTTT. The rearrangement joins TRBV3-1 (or the pseudogene TRBV3-2) to TRBJ2-3, with 11 positions matching TRBD2. CDR1 and CDR2 (germline): LGHDT, YNNKEL (reference sequence). Trimming removed 1 base from V and 4 bases from J; junction bases left unmatched: 7. The CDR3 covers 17 residues.

The J gene is TRBJ1-5, the V gene TRBV27; D ambiguous. Germline CDR1 and CDR2: MNHEY and SMNVEV (reference sequence). The CDR3 totals 14 residues. The V end was cut by 5 bases, the J end by 5 bases, with 13 bases between. CDR3 coding DNA: TGTGCCAGCAGTCCTCATAAAGGGCATCAGCCCCAGCATTTT. Translation: CASSPHKGHQPQHF.

V is TRBV28 and J is TRBJ2-1; the D call may be TRBD1 or TRBD2 (6 bases each). Trimming shortened V by 6 bases and J by 11 bases, and 14 bases separated the two germline ends. The CDR3 contains 12 residues. The germline V gene has CDR1 MDHEN and CDR2 SYDVKM. The CDR3 sequence: CASRPRGDKQFF. In DNA, the CDR3 is TGTGCCAGCAGACCTAGGGGGGACAAGCAGTTCTTC.